The entry that follows covers one T cell receptor (beta chain) sequence. Its antigen remains unidentified. Within one base of it there is no much larger clone, and no base qualities were kept. Library method: 5' RACE. Sequencing took place on an Illumina HiSeq 2500. A second PCR of roughly 7 to 11 cycles was performed with a sample-barcoded 5' primer and a J-beta primer mix. A template-switch 5' adaptor carrying 12 random nucleotides introduced a unique molecular identifier onto each TCR beta cDNA molecule. At least 3 million CDR3-containing paired-end reads were obtained from each sample. All of the RNA was converted into first-strand cDNA using the Mint cDNA synthesis kit, with a TRBC-specific oligonucleotide serving as the primer. After uracil-DNA glycosylase treatment, a first 18-cycle PCR used universal primers M1SS and BC2_uni_R on all cDNA. The original methods were these. Normalization of each sample was performed by random selection of 1 million high-quality reads, each carrying a distinct molecular identifier. Instead of being binned into consensus sequences, reads that shared molecular identifiers were thrown out. MiTCR, run with a Q25 quality threshold and the strictest error-elimination algorithm, handled CDR3 identification, clonotype clustering and error correction. A nonparametric unseen species model using Euler transformation provided a lower-bound estimate of total TCR beta diversity. Using fastp trimming at Q25 and MiXCR clonotype assembly, TCRdb reanalyzed the public sequencing data and kept in-frame beta chains. All rows with the same CDR3 protein become a single entry with the most common DNA and genes. The V and J calls shown here were made by TCRdb, not taken from the authors' results. This sample comprises hundreds of thousands of distinct CDR3 sequences, around 38% of them detected only once. The ten largest clonotypes hold approximately 29% of the sample.

This entry comes from a study of blood T cells in healthy people across ages (dated by TCRdb to the mid-2010s). Notes on the research overall: In model experiments, roughly one uniquely barcoded TCR beta cDNA molecule per two T cells was captured by template switching. To track age-related changes in TCR beta repertoire diversity, the study relied on deep sequencing normalized with unique cDNA molecular identifiers. Donors were grouped into four age groups: young (average about 15 years), middle-aged (39), aged (around 56) and long-lived (about 82). Donors of different ages were randomly distributed across sequencing lanes to avoid experimental bias. For two donors (one aged 18 to 29 and one aged 80 or older), the study analyzed two additional independent replicas of 1 million unique cDNA reads from the same blood draw.

Systemically healthy Caucasian individuals from Russia, over 30 in total and aged roughly 6 to 100 years, were included as donors. Each donor gave ten milliliters of peripheral blood, collected into EDTA-treated Vacutainer tubes. Ficoll-Paque density-gradient centrifugation was used to isolate PBMCs, with at least 6.5 million per sample. Total RNA, at least 6 micrograms per sample, was extracted from PBMCs with Trizol reagent. Naive CD45RAhigh/CD27high T cell percentages were measured by flow cytometry on a PBMC aliquot from every donor. Reading the germline V gene gives CDR1 SGHTA and CDR2 FQGTGA. V lost 5 bases and J lost 5 bases, and the count of bases not matched to a germline gene is 12. From its cysteine to its phenylalanine, the CDR3 spans 18 amino acids. The CDR3 DNA has 54 bases and is translated from base 1. What the research found in general, with its limitations: Because the CMV infection status of the donors was unknown, age-related changes in expanded clonotypes may potentially have been confounded. The long-lived group showed more naive CD4+ T cells, fewer expanded clones and increased TCR diversity than the aged group, suggesting age selection. Observed TCR beta diversity per million T cells fell roughly linearly with age, and a significant reduction was already apparent by age roughly 40. Bulk unsorted PBMC profiling prevented conclusive comparison of naive and antigen-experienced compartments. A strong correlation was found between observed TCR beta diversity and the percentage of naive T cells measured by flow cytometry. Estimates of total diversity from one million sequenced T cells were regarded as lower bounds and underestimates.

Sequencing was performed on blood. The receptor's source is an elderly man in good health. The chain couples TRBV7-3 to TRBJ2-3, and TRBD2 matches 14 of the central bases. CDR3 reads: CASSEGLAGVTRIDTQYF. The DNA sequence is as follows: TGTGCCAGCAGCGAGGGACTAGCGGGAGTGACCCGCATAGATACGCAGTATTTT.